The rows below give T cell receptor beta chains drawn from one sample of a study of Ad26.COV2.S vaccination and SARS-CoV-2 variants. Libraries were prepared by immunoSEQ multiplex PCR; TCRdb keeps only in-frame clonotypes and omits some of them. Altogether more than 300,000 clones are present, approximately 86% being singletons, with the ten largest covering 1.5% to 2.5%. The sample consisted of peripheral blood, taken in a trial of Ad26.COV2.S vaccine versus placebo. The receptors shown here come from a person between 18 and 65 years old who received the Ad26.COV2.S COVID-19 vaccine or a placebo. CDR3s include the opening cysteine and the closing phenylalanine or tryptophan. The D gene is left open where the match is weak. The size of a clone is reported for some rows only, either as once, few or many, or as a class for expanded clones.

abundance | len | j_gene | d_gene | v_gene | CDR3nt | CDR3aa
. | 13 | TRBJ2-5 | TRBD2 | TRBV2 | TGTGCCAGCAGTAGGGGACTAGGGGAGACCCAGTACTTC | CASSRGLGETQYF
. | 14 | TRBJ1-1 | . | TRBV7-2 | TGTGCCAGCAGCTTAAAATCCGGCTTTACTGAAGCTTTCTTT | CASSLKSGFTEAFF
. | 16 | TRBJ2-6 | . | TRBV6-1 | TGTGCCAGCAGTGAGGAGAGACGCTCTGGGGCCAACGTCCTGACTTTC | CASSEERRSGANVLTF
. | 12 | TRBJ2-1 | . | TRBV7-8 | TGTGCCAGCAGCCCCCCGGGACGTGAGCAGTTCTTC | CASSPPGREQFF
. | 16 | TRBJ2-1 | . | TRBV21-1 | TGTGCCAGCAGCAAAGAAGGGCAGGGGTTTCGCAATGAGCAGTTCTTC | CASSKEGQGFRNEQFF
once | 14 | TRBJ2-7 | . | TRBV6-5 | TGTGCCAGCAGTTCCACAGGGGGGGACTACGAGCAGTACTTC | CASSSTGGDYEQYF
. | 20 | TRBJ2-3 | TRBD2 | TRBV4-3 | TGCGCCAGCAGCCAAGACTTCGGGACTAGCGGGGGGTCCGGCGCAGATACGCAGTATTTT | CASSQDFGTSGGSGADTQYF
. | 15 | TRBJ1-2 | TRBD1 | TRBV19 | TGTGCCAGTAGGCGCGAACAGGGGGCTAACTATGGCTACACCTTC | CASRREQGANYGYTF
. | 15 | TRBJ1-5 | . | TRBV12-5 | TGTGCTAGTGCCCCCCACGGAACAGGCAATCAGCCCCAGCATTTT | CASAPHGTGNQPQHF
. | 11 | TRBJ1-2 | . | TRBV10-3 | TGTGCCATCAGTCAGGGAGACGGCTACACCTTC | CAISQGDGYTF
once | 14 | TRBJ1-2 | TRBD1 | TRBV4-3 | TGCGCCAGCAGCCCCGGACAGGGCGCCTATGGCTACACCTTC | CASSPGQGAYGYTF
. | 16 | TRBJ1-2 | . | TRBV6-1 | TGTGCCAGCAGTGAAGATTGGGGGCTGGGGAACTATGGCTACACCTTC | CASSEDWGLGNYGYTF
. | 13 | TRBJ2-1 | TRBD1 | TRBV15 | TGTGCCACCAGCGAAACCAGGGGGAATGAGCAGTTCTTC | CATSETRGNEQFF
. | 15 | TRBJ1-2 | TRBD1 | TRBV4-2 | TGTGCCAGCAGCCAAGATAAGGGACAGGGTATCGGCTACACCTTC | CASSQDKGQGIGYTF
. | 18 | TRBJ2-6 | TRBD1 | TRBV5-6 | TGTGCCAGCAGCCCTCTGGGACAGGGGGTACCTGGGGCCAACGTCCTGACTTTC | CASSPLGQGVPGANVLTF
. | 16 | TRBJ1-1 | TRBD1 | TRBV30 | TGTGCCTGGAGTGTACCCGGGACAGGGGGCTACGCTGAAGCTTTCTTT | CAWSVPGTGGYAEAFF
few | 16 | TRBJ2-1 | TRBD2 | TRBV4-1 | TGCGCCAGCAGCCTACAAGCGGGGAGCTCCTACAATGAGCAGTTCTTC | CASSLQAGSSYNEQFF
. | 15 | TRBJ1-4 | . | TRBV4-3 | TGCGCCAGCAGCCACCGGCCCCGAAGCGATGAAAAACTGTTTTTT | CASSHRPRSDEKLFF
. | 14 | TRBJ1-2 | TRBD1 | TRBV24-1 | TGTGCCACCAGTGATGTGGACAGGGTAGGAGGCTACACCTTC | CATSDVDRVGGYTF
. | 15 | TRBJ2-5 | TRBD2 | TRBV18 | TGTGCCAGCTCACACTCGGGGGGTAACCAAGAGACCCAGTACTTC | CASSHSGGNQETQYF
. | 17 | TRBJ1-1 | . | TRBV19 | TGTGCCAGTAGTATTCGCGCAAGGGCAGGGGAGAGCACTGAAGCTTTCTTT | CASSIRARAGESTEAFF
once | 14 | TRBJ1-2 | . | TRBV5-4 | TGTGCCAGCAGGTTGACGGACGAGGGTTATGGCTACACCTTC | CASRLTDEGYGYTF
. | 15 | TRBJ1-6 | TRBD1 | TRBV10-3 | TGTGCCATCAGAGGGACAGGGTTCCAGAATTCACCCCTCCACTTT | CAIRGTGFQNSPLHF
. | 14 | TRBJ1-1 | TRBD1 | TRBV18 | TGTGCCAGCTCACTGGGACAGGGAGAGACTGAAGCTTTCTTT | CASSLGQGETEAFF
. | 15 | TRBJ1-1 | . | TRBV2 | TGTGCCAGCAGTTCTGATCGTGGGGGACACACTGAAGCTTTCTTT | CASSSDRGGHTEAFF
. | 18 | TRBJ2-2 | TRBD1 | TRBV5-1 | TGCGCCAGCAGCCCACCGGGACAGATGATACGAAACACCGGGGAGCTGTTTTTT | CASSPPGQMIRNTGELFF
. | 14 | TRBJ1-4 | TRBD1 | TRBV9 | TGTGCCAGCAGCGCCCGGGACAGGGGTGAAAAACTGTTTTTT | CASSARDRGEKLFF
. | 13 | TRBJ1-1 | . | TRBV5-6 | TGTGCCAGCAGCCGGGACACACCGACTGAAGCTTTCTTT | CASSRDTPTEAFF
. | 19 | TRBJ1-5 | TRBD1 | TRBV30 | TGTGCCTGGAGTGACAAGGGACAGGGGGCTCCCCATAGCAATCAGCCCCAGCATTTT | CAWSDKGQGAPHSNQPQHF
. | 13 | TRBJ2-7 | TRBD1 | TRBV3-1/TRBV3-2 | TGTGCCAGCAGCCATACAGGGGCGGGCGAGCAGTACTTC | CASSHTGAGEQYF
once | 14 | TRBJ2-5 | . | TRBV18 | TGTGCCAGCTCACCAGGGCTAGCGCCAGAGACCCAGTACTTC | CASSPGLAPETQYF
. | 15 | TRBJ2-1 | . | TRBV10-1 | TGCGCCAGCAGTGGGCCGACAGGACCGGGTAATGAGCAGTTCTTC | CASSGPTGPGNEQFF
. | 13 | TRBJ1-2 | . | TRBV5-1 | TGCGCCAGCAGCTTGGGGACTGGGGGCGGCTACACCTTC | CASSLGTGGGYTF
. | 18 | TRBJ2-7 | TRBD1 | TRBV23-1 | TGCGCCAGCAGTCATCCTGATAGACCGGGACAGATCTCCTACGAGCAGTACTTC | CASSHPDRPGQISYEQYF
. | 12 | TRBJ2-5 | . | TRBV30 | TGTGCCTGGAGTTCTAAGGGGGAGACCCAGTACTTC | CAWSSKGETQYF
. | 19 | TRBJ2-5 | . | TRBV6-2/TRBV6-3 | TGTGCCAGCAGCACCCGCCGGGACTTCAGGGCCCCGGGTGGTGAGACCCAGTACTTC | CASSTRRDFRAPGGETQYF
. | 16 | TRBJ1-1 | . | TRBV15 | TGTGCCACCAGCGGGCAACGGGTGGGGTTGAACACTGAAGCTTTCTTT | CATSGQRVGLNTEAFF
. | 13 | TRBJ1-2 | TRBD1 | TRBV18 | TGTGCCAGCTCGAGGGACAGGGATTATGGCTACACCTTC | CASSRDRDYGYTF
. | 15 | TRBJ1-1 | . | TRBV5-4 | TGTGCCAGCAGCTGGAAGGGATCGGGGGCGCGGGAAGCTTTCTTT | CASSWKGSGAREAFF
. | 18 | TRBJ2-7 | . | TRBV14 | TGTGCCAGCAGCCAAGACCCCGCTGACGGATTACAACCCTACGAGCAGTACTTC | CASSQDPADGLQPYEQYF
. | 16 | TRBJ2-1 | TRBD2 | TRBV19 | TGTGCCAGTAGTAGGCTAGCGGGGGGAGCGTACAATGAGCAGTTCTTC | CASSRLAGGAYNEQFF
. | 13 | TRBJ2-7 | . | TRBV7-9 | TGTGCCAGCAGCCCCCGGCGGGACCACGAGCAGTACTTC | CASSPRRDHEQYF
. | 16 | TRBJ1-5 | . | TRBV19 | TGTGCCACCACCATGGGCAGGCGGACTAGCAATCAGCCCCAGCATTTT | CATTMGRRTSNQPQHF
. | 14 | TRBJ2-7 | . | TRBV6-5 | TGTGCCAGCACCCTACAGGGTGGCTCCTACGAGCAGTACTTC | CASTLQGGSYEQYF